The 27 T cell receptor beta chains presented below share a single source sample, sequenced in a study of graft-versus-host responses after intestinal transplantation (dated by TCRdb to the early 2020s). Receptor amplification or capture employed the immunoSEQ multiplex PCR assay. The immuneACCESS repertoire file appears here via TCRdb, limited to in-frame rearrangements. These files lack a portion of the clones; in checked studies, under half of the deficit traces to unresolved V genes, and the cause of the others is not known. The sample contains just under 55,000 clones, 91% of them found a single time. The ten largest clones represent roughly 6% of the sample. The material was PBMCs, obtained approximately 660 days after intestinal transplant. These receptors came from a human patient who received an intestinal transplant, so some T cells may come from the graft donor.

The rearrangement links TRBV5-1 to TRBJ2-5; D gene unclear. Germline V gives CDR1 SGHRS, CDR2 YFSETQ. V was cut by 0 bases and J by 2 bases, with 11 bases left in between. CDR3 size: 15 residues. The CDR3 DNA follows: TGCGCCAGCAGCTTGGACTTGGGGAATCAAGAGACCCAGTACTTC. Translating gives CASSLDLGNQETQYF.

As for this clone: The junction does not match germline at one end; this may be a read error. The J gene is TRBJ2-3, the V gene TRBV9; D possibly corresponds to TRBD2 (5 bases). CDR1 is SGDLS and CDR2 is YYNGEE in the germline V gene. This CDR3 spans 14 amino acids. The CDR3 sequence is CAGSPRRGSDTQYF. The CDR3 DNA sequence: TGTGCCGGCAGCCCCCGACGGGGATCAGATACGCAGTATTTT.

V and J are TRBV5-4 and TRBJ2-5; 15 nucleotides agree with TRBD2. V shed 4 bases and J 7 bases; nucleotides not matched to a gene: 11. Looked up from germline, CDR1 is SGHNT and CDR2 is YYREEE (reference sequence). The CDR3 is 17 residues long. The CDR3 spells CASSAGTSGGTDRTQYF. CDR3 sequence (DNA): TGTGCCAGCAGCGCTGGGACTAGCGGGGGGACGGATCGGACCCAGTACTTC.

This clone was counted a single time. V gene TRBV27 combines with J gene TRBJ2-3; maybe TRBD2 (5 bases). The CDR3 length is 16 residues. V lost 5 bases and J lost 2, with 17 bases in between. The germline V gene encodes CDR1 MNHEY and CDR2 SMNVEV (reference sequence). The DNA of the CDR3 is TGTGCCAGCAGTCTTCAACTAGGACGAAACACAGATACGCAGTATTTT. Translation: CASSLQLGRNTDTQYF.

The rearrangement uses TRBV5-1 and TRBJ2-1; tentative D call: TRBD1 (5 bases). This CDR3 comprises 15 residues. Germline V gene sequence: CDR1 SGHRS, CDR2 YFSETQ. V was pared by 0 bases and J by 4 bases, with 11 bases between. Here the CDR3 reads CASSLDQGGYNEQFF. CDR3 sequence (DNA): TGCGCCAGCAGCTTGGACCAGGGTGGTTACAATGAGCAGTTCTTC.

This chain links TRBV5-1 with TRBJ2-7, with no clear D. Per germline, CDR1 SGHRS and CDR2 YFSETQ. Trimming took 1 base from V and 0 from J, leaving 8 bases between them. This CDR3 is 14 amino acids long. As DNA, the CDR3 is TGCGCCAGCAGCTTGTTCCCGGGCTCCTACGAGCAGTACTTC. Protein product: CASSLFPGSYEQYF.

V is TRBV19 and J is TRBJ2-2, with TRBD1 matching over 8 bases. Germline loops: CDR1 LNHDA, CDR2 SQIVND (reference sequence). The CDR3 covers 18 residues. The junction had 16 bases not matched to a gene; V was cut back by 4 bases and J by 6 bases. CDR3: CASSTWGQEVRYPGELFF. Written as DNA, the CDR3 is TGTGCCAGTAGTACTTGGGGACAGGAAGTTAGGTACCCCGGGGAGCTGTTTTTT.

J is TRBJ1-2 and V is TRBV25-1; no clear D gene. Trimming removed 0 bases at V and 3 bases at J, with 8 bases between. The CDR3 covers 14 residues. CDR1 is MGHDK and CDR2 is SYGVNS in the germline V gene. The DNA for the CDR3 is TGTGCCAGCAGTGAATATGAGGTGGACTATGGCTACACCTTC. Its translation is CASSEYEVDYGYTF.

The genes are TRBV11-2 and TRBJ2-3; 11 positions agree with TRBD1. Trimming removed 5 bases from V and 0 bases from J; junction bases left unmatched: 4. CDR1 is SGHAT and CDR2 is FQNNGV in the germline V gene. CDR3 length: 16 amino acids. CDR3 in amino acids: CASSVGQGASTDTQYF. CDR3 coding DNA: TGTGCCAGCAGCGTCGGACAGGGGGCTAGCACAGATACGCAGTATTTT.

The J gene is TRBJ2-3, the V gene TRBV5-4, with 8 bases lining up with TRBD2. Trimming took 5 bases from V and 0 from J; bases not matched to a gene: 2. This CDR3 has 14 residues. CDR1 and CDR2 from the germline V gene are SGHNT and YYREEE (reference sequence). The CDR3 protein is CASRASGSTDTQYF. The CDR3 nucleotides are TGTGCCAGCAGAGCTAGCGGGAGCACAGATACGCAGTATTTT. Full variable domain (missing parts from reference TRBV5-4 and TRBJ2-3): ETGVTQSPTHLIKTRGQQVTLRCSSQSGHNTVSWYQQALGQGPQFIFQYYREEENGRGNFPPRFSGLQFPNYSSELNVNALELDDSALYLCASRASGSTDTQYFGPGTRLTVL.

The CDR3 coding sequence is TGTGCCAGCTTCCGATCGGGCCTCAGCTCTGGAAACACCATATATTTT. It is translated as CASFRSGLSSGNTIYF. The chain recombines TRBV18 with TRBJ1-3; D ambiguous. The V gene's germline CDR1 is KGHSH and CDR2 LQKENI. Trimming took off 7 bases at V and 0 bases at J, with 16 bases between the two ends. The length of the CDR3 is 16 residues.

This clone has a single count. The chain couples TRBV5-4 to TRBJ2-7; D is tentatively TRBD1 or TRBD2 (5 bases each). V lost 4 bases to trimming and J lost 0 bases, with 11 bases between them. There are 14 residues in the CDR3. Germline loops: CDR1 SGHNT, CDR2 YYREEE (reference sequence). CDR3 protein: CASSQDGASYEQYF. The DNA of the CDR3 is TGTGCCAGCAGCCAGGACGGGGCCTCCTACGAGCAGTACTTC.

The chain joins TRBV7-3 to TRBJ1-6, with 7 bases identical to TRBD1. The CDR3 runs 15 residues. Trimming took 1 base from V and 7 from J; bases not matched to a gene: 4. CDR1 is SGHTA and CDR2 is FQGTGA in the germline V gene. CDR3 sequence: CASSLIGTENSPLHF. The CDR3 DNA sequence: TGTGCCAGCAGCTTAATAGGGACAGAGAATTCACCCCTCCACTTT.

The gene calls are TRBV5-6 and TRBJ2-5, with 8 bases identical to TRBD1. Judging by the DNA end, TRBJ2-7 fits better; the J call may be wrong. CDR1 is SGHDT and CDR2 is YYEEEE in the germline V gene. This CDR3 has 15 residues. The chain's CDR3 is CASSQGQVGAYEQYF. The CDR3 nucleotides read TGTGCCAGCAGCCAGGGACAGGTAGGGGCCTACGAGCAGTACTTC.

This CDR3 is CASSFTRSSGGAGETQYF. CDR3 sequence (DNA): TGTGCCAGCAGTTTCACAAGGTCTAGCGGGGGGGCTGGAGAGACCCAGTACTTC. The chain carries TRBV11-3 and TRBJ2-5; 12 bases agree with TRBD2. CDR1 is SGHNT and CDR2 is YENEEA in the germline V gene. CDR3 size: 18 residues. V dropped 6 bases and J dropped 4; count of bases not matched to a gene: 15. Using reference TRBV11-3 and TRBJ2-5 for the parts outside the CDR3, the full variable domain is EAGVVQSPRYKIIEKKQPVAFWCNPISGHNTLYWYLQNLGQGPELLIRYENEEAVDDSQLPKDRFSAERLKGVDSTLKIQPAELGDSAVYLCASSFTRSSGGAGETQYFGPGTRLLVL.

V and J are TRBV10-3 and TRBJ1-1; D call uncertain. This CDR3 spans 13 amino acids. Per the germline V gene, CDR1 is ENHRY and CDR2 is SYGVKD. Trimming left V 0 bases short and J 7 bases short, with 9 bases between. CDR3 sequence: CAISESKGGEAFF. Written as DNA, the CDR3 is TGTGCCATCAGTGAGTCGAAGGGTGGTGAAGCTTTCTTT.

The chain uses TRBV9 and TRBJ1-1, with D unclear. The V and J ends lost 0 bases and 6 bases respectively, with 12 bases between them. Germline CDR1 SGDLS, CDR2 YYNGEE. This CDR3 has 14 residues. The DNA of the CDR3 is TGTGCCAGCAGCGTAGCTGAGTTGGGCCCTGAAGCTTTCTTT. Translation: CASSVAELGPEAFF.

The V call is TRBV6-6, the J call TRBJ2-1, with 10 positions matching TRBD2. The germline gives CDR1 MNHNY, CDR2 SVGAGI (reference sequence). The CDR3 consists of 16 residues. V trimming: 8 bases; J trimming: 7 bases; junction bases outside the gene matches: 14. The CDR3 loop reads CASPQRGGVLSNEQFF. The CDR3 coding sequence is TGTGCCAGCCCCCAGCGGGGGGGCGTTTTGTCAAATGAGCAGTTCTTC.

As DNA, the CDR3 is TGCGCCAGCAGTGAAATTAGACGGAGCGGGGAGCTGTTTTTT. Amino acid sequence: CASSEIRRSGELFF. The rearrangement joins TRBV10-1 to TRBJ2-2, with D uncertain. The germline CDR1 and CDR2 sequences are WNHNN and SYGVQD (reference sequence). This CDR3 spans 14 amino acids. V was shortened by 3 bases and J by 7 bases, with 12 bases between the two germline ends.

CDR3 region: CASSYSGSTQYF. The CDR3 bases are TGTGCCAGCAGTTACTCGGGGTCTACGCAGTATTTT. V and J are TRBV6-6 and TRBJ2-3; D ambiguous. CDR3 length: 12 amino acids. Looked up from germline, CDR1 is MNHNY and CDR2 is SVGAGI (reference sequence). V lost 0 bases and J lost 8, with 6 bases in between.

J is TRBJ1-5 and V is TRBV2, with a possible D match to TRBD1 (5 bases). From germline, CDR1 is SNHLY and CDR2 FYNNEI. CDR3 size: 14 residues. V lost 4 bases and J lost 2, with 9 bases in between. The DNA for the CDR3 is TGTGCCAGCAGTGGGGGGAGAGGCAATCAGCCCCAGCATTTT. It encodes CASSGGRGNQPQHF.

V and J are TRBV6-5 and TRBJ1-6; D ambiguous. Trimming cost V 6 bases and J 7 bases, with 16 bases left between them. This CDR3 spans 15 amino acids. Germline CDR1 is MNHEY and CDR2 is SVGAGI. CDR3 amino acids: CASSPRRALNSPLHF. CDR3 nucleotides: TGTGCCAGCAGCCCCCGACGGGCGCTAAATTCACCCCTCCACTTT.

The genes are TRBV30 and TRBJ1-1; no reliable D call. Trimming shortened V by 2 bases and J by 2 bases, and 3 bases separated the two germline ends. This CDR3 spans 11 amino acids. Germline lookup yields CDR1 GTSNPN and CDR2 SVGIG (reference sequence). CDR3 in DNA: TGTGCCTGGAGTCGCAACACTGAAGCTTTCTTT. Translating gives CAWSRNTEAFF.

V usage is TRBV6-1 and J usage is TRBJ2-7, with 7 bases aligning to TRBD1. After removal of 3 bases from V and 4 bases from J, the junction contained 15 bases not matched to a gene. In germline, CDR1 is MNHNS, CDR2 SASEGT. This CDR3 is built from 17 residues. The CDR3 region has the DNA TGTGCCAGCAGTGACCGGGACAGAAGAGGTGGGGGTTACGAGCAGTACTTC. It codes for CASSDRDRRGGGYEQYF.

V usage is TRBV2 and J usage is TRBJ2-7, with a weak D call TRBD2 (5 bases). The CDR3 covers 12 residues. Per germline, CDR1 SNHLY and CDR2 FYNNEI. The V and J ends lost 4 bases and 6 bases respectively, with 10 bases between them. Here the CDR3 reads CASSGGRIEQYF. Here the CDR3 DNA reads TGTGCCAGCAGTGGCGGGCGAATCGAGCAGTACTTC.

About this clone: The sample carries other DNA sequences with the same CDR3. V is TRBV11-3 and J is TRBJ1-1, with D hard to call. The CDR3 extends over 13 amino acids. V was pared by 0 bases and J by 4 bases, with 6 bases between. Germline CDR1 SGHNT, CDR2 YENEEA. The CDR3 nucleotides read TGTGCCAGCAGCTTAGAGGGCCCCACTGAAGCTTTCTTT. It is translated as CASSLEGPTEAFF.

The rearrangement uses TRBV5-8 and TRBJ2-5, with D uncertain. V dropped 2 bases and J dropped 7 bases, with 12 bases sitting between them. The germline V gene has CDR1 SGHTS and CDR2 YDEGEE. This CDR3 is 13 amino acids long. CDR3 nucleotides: TGTGCCAGCAGCTTATGGGATTTGTGGACCCAGTACTTC. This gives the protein CASSLWDLWTQYF.